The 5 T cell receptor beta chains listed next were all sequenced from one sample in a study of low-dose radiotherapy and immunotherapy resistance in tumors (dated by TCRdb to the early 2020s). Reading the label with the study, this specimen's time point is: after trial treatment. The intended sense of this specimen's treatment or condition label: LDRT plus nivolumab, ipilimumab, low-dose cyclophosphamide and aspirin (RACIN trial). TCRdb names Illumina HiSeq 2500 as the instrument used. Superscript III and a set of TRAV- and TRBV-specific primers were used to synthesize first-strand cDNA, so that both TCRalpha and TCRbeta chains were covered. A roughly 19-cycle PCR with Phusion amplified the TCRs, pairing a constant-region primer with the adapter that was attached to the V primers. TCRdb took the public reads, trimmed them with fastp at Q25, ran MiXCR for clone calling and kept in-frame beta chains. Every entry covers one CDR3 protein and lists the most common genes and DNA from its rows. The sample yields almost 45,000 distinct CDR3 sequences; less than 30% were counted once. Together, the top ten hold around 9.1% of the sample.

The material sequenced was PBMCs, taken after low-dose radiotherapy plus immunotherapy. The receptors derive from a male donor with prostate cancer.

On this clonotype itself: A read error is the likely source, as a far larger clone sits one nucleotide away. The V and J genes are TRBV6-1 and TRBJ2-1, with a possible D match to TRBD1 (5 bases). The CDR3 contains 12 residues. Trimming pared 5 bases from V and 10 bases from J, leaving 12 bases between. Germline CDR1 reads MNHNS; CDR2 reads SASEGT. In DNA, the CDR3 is TGTGCCAGCAGTACTCAGGGCTACGAGCAGTTCTTC. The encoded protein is CASSTQGYEQFF.

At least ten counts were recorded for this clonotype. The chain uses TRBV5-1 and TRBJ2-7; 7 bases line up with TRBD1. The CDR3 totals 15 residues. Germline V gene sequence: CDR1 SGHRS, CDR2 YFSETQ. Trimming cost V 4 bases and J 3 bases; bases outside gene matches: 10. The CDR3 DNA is TGCGCCAGCAGCAGAACAGGGGTCACAAACTACGAGCAGTACTTC. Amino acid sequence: CASSRTGVTNYEQYF.

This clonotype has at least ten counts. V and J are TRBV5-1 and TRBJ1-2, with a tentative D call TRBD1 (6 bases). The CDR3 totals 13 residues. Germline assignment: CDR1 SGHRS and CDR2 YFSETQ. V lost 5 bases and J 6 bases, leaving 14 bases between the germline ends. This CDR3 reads CASRGGTSDGYTF. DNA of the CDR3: TGCGCCAGCAGGGGCGGGACAAGTGATGGCTACACCTTC.

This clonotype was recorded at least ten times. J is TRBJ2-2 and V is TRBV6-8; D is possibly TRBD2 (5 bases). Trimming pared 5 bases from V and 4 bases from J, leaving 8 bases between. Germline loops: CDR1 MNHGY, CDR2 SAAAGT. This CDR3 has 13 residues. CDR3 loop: CASSPGLTGELFF. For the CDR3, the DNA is TGTGCCAGCAGTCCCGGACTCACCGGGGAGCTGTTTTTT.

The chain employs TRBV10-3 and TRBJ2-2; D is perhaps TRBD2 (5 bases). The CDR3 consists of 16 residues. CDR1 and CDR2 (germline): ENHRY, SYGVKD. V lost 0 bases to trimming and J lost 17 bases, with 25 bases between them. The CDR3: CAISESSSFGELLFFF. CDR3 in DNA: TGTGCCATCAGTGAGTCGAGTAGCTTCGGGGAGCTGTTGTTTTTTTTT.